The rows below give T cell receptor beta chains drawn from one sample of a study of shared T cell receptors in the human thymus. Method: immunoSEQ multiplex PCR; TCRdb's copy keeps in-frame clones and lacks some. This table holds about 660,000 clones, 87% found once. These data were likewise used in another study, on human thymus T cells.

The sequenced material came from thymocytes. These receptors all stem from a boy under two years old with a congenital heart defect. Each CDR3 is given with its conserved first and last residue. The D gene is left open where the match is weak. Part of the rows lack a size; the others show once, few, many or a class for expanded clones.

V	D	size	J	CDR3	DNA
TRBV7-2	.	.	TRBJ2-7	CASSLEGVLYEQYF	TGTGCCAGCAGCTTAGAAGGGGTTTTGTACGAGCAGTACTTC
TRBV25-1	.	.	TRBJ1-1	CASRDGGEVDGLTEAFF	TGTGCCAGCAGGGACGGGGGGGAGGTGGACGGCCTCACTGAAGCTTTCTTT
TRBV6-5	.	.	TRBJ1-5	CASSYEENQPQHF	TGTGCCAGCAGTTACGAGGAAAATCAGCCCCAGCATTTT
TRBV12-2	.	once	TRBJ2-1	CASRFPWSGGTYNEQFF	TGTGCAAGTCGCTTCCCATGGAGCGGGGGGACCTACAATGAGCAGTTCTTC
TRBV5-4	TRBD2	.	TRBJ2-4	CASSCWGGASDKNIQYF	TGTGCCAGCAGCTGCTGGGGGGGAGCGAGTGACAAAAACATTCAGTACTTC
TRBV28	.	.	TRBJ2-3	CASGLGWMADTQYF	TGTGCCAGTGGCTTGGGCTGGATGGCAGATACGCAGTATTTT
TRBV7-2	TRBD2	.	TRBJ2-7	CASSSRLAGGREQYF	TGTGCCAGCAGCTCCCGACTAGCGGGGGGGCGCGAGCAGTACTTC
TRBV27	TRBD2	once	TRBJ2-7	CASRGSSGSGHEQYF	TGTGCCAGCAGGGGGAGTAGCGGGAGTGGGCACGAGCAGTACTTC
TRBV7-9	.	.	TRBJ2-1	CASSLGGDTGVEQFF	TGTGCCAGCAGCTTAGGTGGGGACACCGGCGTTGAGCAGTTCTTC
TRBV27	TRBD1	.	TRBJ2-7	CASSSEPGQGDYEQYF	TGTGCCAGCAGTTCAGAACCGGGACAGGGAGACTACGAGCAGTACTTC
TRBV28	.	.	TRBJ1-5	CASYGGNQPQHF	TGTGCCAGCTACGGTGGCAATCAGCCCCAGCATTTT
TRBV15	TRBD2	.	TRBJ2-7	CATSSPQLADLYEQYF	TGTGCCACCAGCAGTCCCCAACTAGCGGATCTCTACGAGCAGTACTTC
TRBV4-3	.	.	TRBJ2-7	CASSQDSGANYEQYF	TGCGCCAGCAGCCAAGATTCAGGGGCCAACTACGAGCAGTACTTC
TRBV4-3	.	.	TRBJ2-3	CASSPDFRVLPDTQYF	TGCGCCAGCAGCCCCGACTTCAGGGTTCTTCCAGATACGCAGTATTTT
TRBV9	.	.	TRBJ1-6	CASSPPGWYYNSPLHF	TGTGCCAGCAGCCCCCCGGGATGGTACTATAATTCACCCCTCCACTTT
TRBV14	TRBD2	.	TRBJ2-7	CASSQGLAGGPRSYEQYF	TGTGCCAGCAGCCAAGGACTAGCGGGGGGCCCTCGCTCCTACGAGCAGTACTTC
TRBV6-5	.	.	TRBJ2-3	CASSYGGRRGTDTQYF	TGTGCCAGCAGTTACGGGGGCCGTCGAGGCACAGATACGCAGTATTTT
TRBV2	.	.	TRBJ2-3	CASNATCRPLSSTSTDTQYF	TGTGCCAGCAACGCGACTTGCCGTCCCCTTTCTTCCACTAGCACAGATACGCAGTATTTT
TRBV14	TRBD1	.	TRBJ1-6	CASSQLGQVEYNSPLHF	TGTGCCAGCAGCCAATTGGGACAGGTAGAATATAATTCACCCCTCCACTTT
TRBV25-1	TRBD1	.	TRBJ2-2	CASTPPGGTGPTGELFF	TGTGCCAGCACCCCGCCCGGGGGGACAGGGCCCACCGGGGAGCTGTTTTTT
TRBV2	TRBD1	.	TRBJ1-5	CASSSSQEGQAPAYGNQPQHF	TGTGCCAGCAGCTCAAGCCAGGAGGGACAGGCGCCTGCCTATGGCAATCAGCCCCAGCATTTT
TRBV9	TRBD1	.	TRBJ2-7	CASSQSEDRGLYEQYF	TGTGCCAGCAGCCAATCCGAGGACAGGGGGTTGTACGAGCAGTACTTC
TRBV6-1	.	.	TRBJ2-2	CASSEIPAGELFF	TGTGCCAGCAGTGAAATCCCGGCCGGGGAGCTGTTTTTT
TRBV14	.	.	TRBJ1-3	CASSQDLPGNGNTIYF	TGTGCCAGCAGCCAAGATCTTCCGGGAAACGGAAACACCATATATTTT
TRBV4-2	.	once	TRBJ1-3	CASSQDFTYSGNTIYF	TGTGCCAGCAGCCAAGATTTTACCTACTCTGGAAACACCATATATTTT
TRBV29-1	.	once	TRBJ2-7	CSVISGVGQLNSYEQYF	TGCAGCGTTATAAGTGGGGTCGGACAATTAAACTCCTACGAGCAGTACTTC
TRBV12-5	TRBD1	.	TRBJ1-1	CASGRGQTDRESEAFF	TGTGCTAGTGGACGAGGTCAGACGGACAGGGAATCTGAAGCTTTCTTT
TRBV5-1	TRBD2	.	TRBJ2-2	CASSLLGLAGTANTGELFF	TGCGCCAGCAGCTTGCTCGGACTAGCGGGGACCGCGAACACCGGGGAGCTGTTTTTT